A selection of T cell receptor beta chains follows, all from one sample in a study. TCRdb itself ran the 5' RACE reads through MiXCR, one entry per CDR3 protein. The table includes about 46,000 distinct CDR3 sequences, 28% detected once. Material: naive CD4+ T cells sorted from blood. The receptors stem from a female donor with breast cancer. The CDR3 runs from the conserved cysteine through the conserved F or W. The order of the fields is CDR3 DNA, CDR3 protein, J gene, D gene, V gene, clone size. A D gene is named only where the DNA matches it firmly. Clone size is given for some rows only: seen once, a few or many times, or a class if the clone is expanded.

DNA: TGCAGTGCTCAGGGACAGGGCGCAAGTTCACCCCTCCACTTT; CDR3: CSAQGQGASSPLHF; J: TRBJ1-6; D: TRBD1; V: TRBV20-1; size: many
DNA: TGCGCCAGCAGTCCCCCAGGTTTTAACACTGAAGCTTTCTTT; CDR3: CASSPPGFNTEAFF; J: TRBJ1-1; D: NA; V: TRBV5-1; size: few
DNA: TGCAGTGCTTTAAAGAAGACTAGCGGGAGCCCCGGGGAGCTGTTTTTT; CDR3: CSALKKTSGSPGELFF; J: TRBJ2-2; D: TRBD2; V: TRBV20-1; size: NA
DNA: TGTGCCAGCAGCCAAGAGGCGGGCAGGGGGGTGAACACTGAAGCTTTCTTT; CDR3: CASSQEAGRGVNTEAFF; J: TRBJ1-1; D: TRBD1; V: TRBV4-2; size: few
DNA: TGTGCCAGCAGCCCGTCGAGGTCTAGCGCGAGTGAGCAGTTCTTC; CDR3: CASSPSRSSASEQFF; J: TRBJ2-1; D: NA; V: TRBV7-8; size: NA
DNA: TGTGCCAGCAGCTTAGACGAGACAGGGGTAGGTCAGCCCCAGCATTTT; CDR3: CASSLDETGVGQPQHF; J: TRBJ1-5; D: TRBD1; V: TRBV7-6; size: NA
DNA: TGTGCCAGCAGCTTAAACGCCGGGGCCGGGGAGCTGTTTTTT; CDR3: CASSLNAGAGELFF; J: TRBJ2-2; D: NA; V: TRBV3-1; size: few
DNA: TGTGCCAGCAGTTTAGAGGGGCTCCACGAGCAGTACTTC; CDR3: CASSLEGLHEQYF; J: TRBJ2-7; D: NA; V: TRBV27; size: NA
DNA: TGTGCCATCAGTGCGGGGGGAAGAAACACTGAAGCTTTCTTT; CDR3: CAISAGGRNTEAFF; J: TRBJ1-1; D: NA; V: TRBV10-3; size: NA
DNA: TGCAGTGCTAGAACCGGGCTTGGGGGCTACACCTTC; CDR3: CSARTGLGGYTF; J: TRBJ1-2; D: NA; V: TRBV20-1; size: NA
DNA: TGTGCCAGCAGATGGTCCGGACAGGGAGGTACCGAGCAGTACTTC; CDR3: CASRWSGQGGTEQYF; J: TRBJ2-7; D: TRBD1; V: TRBV6-5; size: few
DNA: TGCAGTGCTAGAGAGCGGGGACAGTTCTTC; CDR3: CSARERGQFF; J: TRBJ2-1; D: NA; V: TRBV20-1; size: many
DNA: TGCGCCAGCAGCCAAGACCCGATAGGGGGTGATGAAAAACTGTTATTT; CDR3: CASSQDPIGGDEKLLF; J: TRBJ1-4; D: NA; V: TRBV4-3; size: NA
DNA: TGTGCCAGCAGCTTAGGCCTTCGGGCGGGGGCCTCGCCTCCACAGATACGCACAGATACGCAGTATTTT; CDR3: CASSLGLRAGASPPQIRTDTQYF; J: TRBJ2-3; D: NA; V: TRBV11-2; size: few
DNA: TGTGCCAGCTACCCCTGGAAGGGTAGCTCCTACGAGCGGTACTTC; CDR3: CASYPWKGSSYERYF; J: TRBJ2-7; D: NA; V: TRBV6-1; size: NA
DNA: TGCGCCAGCAGCTTGGGAGGAGATACGCAGTATTTT; CDR3: CASSLGGDTQYF; J: TRBJ2-3; D: NA; V: TRBV5-1; size: many
DNA: TGCAGCGTTTCGAGCGGGGGCTCCTACAATGAGCAGTTCTTC; CDR3: CSVSSGGSYNEQFF; J: TRBJ2-1; D: TRBD2; V: TRBV29-1; size: few
DNA: TGTGCCAGCAGTTACGGTGGCCTCTTGGGGGAGACCCAGTACTTC; CDR3: CASSYGGLLGETQYF; J: TRBJ2-5; D: NA; V: TRBV6-5; size: many
DNA: TGCGCCAGCAGCTTGGCTGGGACAGAAAAAGAGACCCAGTACTTC; CDR3: CASSLAGTEKETQYF; J: TRBJ2-5; D: TRBD1; V: TRBV5-1; size: large
DNA: TGCAGTGCTAGTGGCGGTCCCGGGGAGCTGTTTTTT; CDR3: CSASGGPGELFF; J: TRBJ2-2; D: NA; V: TRBV20-1; size: few
DNA: TGCGCCAGCAGCTTAAACGGCCGCGCTAGCACAGATACGCAGTATTTT; CDR3: CASSLNGRASTDTQYF; J: TRBJ2-3; D: NA; V: TRBV5-1; size: many
DNA: TGTGCCAGCAGTACTAACGGGAGACTCGGCAATGAGCAGTTCTTC; CDR3: CASSTNGRLGNEQFF; J: TRBJ2-1; D: NA; V: TRBV12-3/TRBV12-4; size: NA
DNA: TGTGCCAGCAGCGTGAGGACCGGGACAGGGCGCAACGAGCAGTACTTC; CDR3: CASSVRTGTGRNEQYF; J: TRBJ2-7; D: TRBD1; V: TRBV7-2; size: NA
DNA: TGTGCCAGCAGCCGTAGCTCCTACAATGAGCAGTTCTTC; CDR3: CASSRSSYNEQFF; J: TRBJ2-1; D: NA; V: TRBV7-2; size: many
DNA: TGCAGTGCTAGAGATAGCGGGAGGATCAATGAGCAGTATTTT; CDR3: CSARDSGRINEQYF; J: TRBJ2-3; D: TRBD2; V: TRBV20-1; size: NA
DNA: TGTGCCAGCAGTTTAGGGGCCCTTGGTATGAGCAATCAGCCCCAGCATTTT; CDR3: CASSLGALGMSNQPQHF; J: TRBJ1-5; D: NA; V: TRBV12-3/TRBV12-4; size: NA
DNA: TGTGCCAGCAGTTCCACCCCCGGGACTTCGGGGTTCTTC; CDR3: CASSSTPGTSGFF; J: TRBJ2-1; D: NA; V: TRBV7-3; size: few
DNA: TGTGCCAGCAGCCCCAAGAGTATCGGGGAGCTGTTTTTT; CDR3: CASSPKSIGELFF; J: TRBJ2-2; D: NA; V: TRBV9; size: few